This T cell receptor beta chain was captured by sequencing in a study of T cell changes during pregnancy in multiple sclerosis. Libraries were prepared by immunoSEQ multiplex PCR; TCRdb keeps only in-frame clonotypes and omits some of them. The table shows 70,000 to 80,000 clones, with around nine tenths occurring only once. The germline CDR1 and CDR2 sequences are SQVTM and ANQGSEA. Trimming stripped 3 bases from V and 5 bases from J, with 16 bases between. The CDR3 contains 15 residues. V is TRBV29-1 and J is TRBJ2-2, with D tentatively TRBD2 (6 bases). The receptor comes from a female donor with multiple sclerosis, enrolled in a pregnancy study. Sequences were derived from CD4+ T cells from peripheral blood mononuclear cells, sampled before pregnancy. CDR3 nucleotide sequence: TGCAGCGTTGACGGAGGGCTGGGGGTGACCGGGGAGCTGTTTTTT. Translated: CSVDGGLGVTGELFF.